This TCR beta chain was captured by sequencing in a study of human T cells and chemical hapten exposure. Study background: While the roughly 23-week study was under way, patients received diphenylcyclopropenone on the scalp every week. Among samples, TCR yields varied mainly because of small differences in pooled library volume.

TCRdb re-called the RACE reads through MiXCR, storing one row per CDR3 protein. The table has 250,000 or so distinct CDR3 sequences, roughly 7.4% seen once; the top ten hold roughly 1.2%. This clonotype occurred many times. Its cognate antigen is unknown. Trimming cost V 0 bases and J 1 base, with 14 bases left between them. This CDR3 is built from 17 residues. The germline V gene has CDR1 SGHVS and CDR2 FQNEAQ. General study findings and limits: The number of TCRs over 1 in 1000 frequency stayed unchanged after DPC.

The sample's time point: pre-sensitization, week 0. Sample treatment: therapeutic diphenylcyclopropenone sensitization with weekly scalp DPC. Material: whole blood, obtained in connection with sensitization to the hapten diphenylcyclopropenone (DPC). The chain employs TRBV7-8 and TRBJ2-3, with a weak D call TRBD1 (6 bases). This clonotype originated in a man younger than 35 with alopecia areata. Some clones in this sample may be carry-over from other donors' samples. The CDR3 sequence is CASSLAIPRGGTDTQYF. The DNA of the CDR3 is TGTGCCAGCAGCTTAGCGATCCCCAGGGGAGGCACAGATACGCAGTATTTT.